This T cell receptor (beta chain) originates from a study of CD8+ T cells in alopecia areata (dated by TCRdb to the late 2010s). Notes on the research overall: Treated patients were enrolled in an open-label pilot trial of oral tofacitinib, 5 to 10 mg twice daily, for moderate-to-severe alopecia areata. Clonality in the scalp was compared among normal scalp (n=4), patchy alopecia areata scalp (n=8), and alopecia totalis/universalis scalp (n=8). Tofacitinib-treated patients had biopsies at baseline and at 4 and 24 weeks of treatment, with a later scalp biopsy in several patients. Scalp tissue and sorted CD4+ and CD8+ peripheral blood T cells from patchy and totalis/universalis alopecia areata patients and from healthy controls were covered by human TCRbeta sequencing. In both human patients and the C3H/HeJ mouse model, the study applied high-throughput TCRbeta sequencing to look at T cell clonal expansion in alopecia areata. Disease severity in treated patients was measured with the SALT score, which quantifies the percentage of affected scalp surface area. RNA came from the PAXgene miRNA kit for fixed scalp, the miRNeasy kit for PBMCs, and the RNeasy kit for mouse skin. TCRbeta CDR3 regions were amplified by immunoSEQ multiplex PCR with 35 Vbeta forward and 13 Jbeta reverse primers. Patients stayed on tofacitinib for 6 to 18 months and then had 6 months of follow-up off drug so that delayed response and recurrence could be assessed. General conclusions and limits of the study: Many expanded lesional clones persisted in scalp and blood during tofacitinib treatment, which may partly explain relapse after stopping treatment. Tofacitinib significantly lowered scalp clonality and the number of expanded CD8+ clones among the top 100 scalp clones. Lesional scalp, especially in alopecia totalis/universalis, showed higher clonality and more expanded CD8+ clones than normal scalp, suggesting antigenic drive. Because the treated cohort was small and had just a single nonresponder, larger studies are needed to establish links between baseline CD8+ expansion and response. TCR sequences shared between patients were less clear than in mice, possibly partly because of HLA diversity in the patient population. Resident alphabeta T cells in normal human skin are also sequenced, complicating scalp TCR repertoire analysis, unlike mouse skin dominated by gammadelta T cells.

The junction shows trimming of 3 bases on V and 2 bases on J, plus 3 bases between the germline ends. The CDR3 goes from the cysteine to the phenylalanine over 12 residues. The entry retains the CDR3 DNA only, 36 bases that are in frame from base 1. The library came from the immunoSEQ multiplex PCR assay. RNA was extracted from all samples and reverse transcribed into cDNA, which served as template for TCR sequencing. First-strand cDNA was synthesized using SuperScript III with a 2:1 mix of oligo-dT and random hexamers. Amplification bias was assessed with a synthetic immune receptor repertoire, and residual bias was removed computationally. The source study handled its data this way. After raw reads were preprocessed to remove errors, the CDR3 was defined following IMGT conventions as running from the conserved cysteine to phenylalanine. Clonality was calculated as 1 minus Shannon entropy normalized by log2 of the number of productive unique TCRs. CD4 or CD8 identity of scalp clones was inferred by cross-referencing scalp TCRbeta sequences with sorted blood CD4 and CD8 repertoires. TCRdb provides this immuneACCESS table in a form limited to in-frame rearrangements. Some clones are lacking; in checked studies, under half of them reflect an unresolved V gene, and why the rest are absent is not known. That table gives V, J and clone size, and the DNA gave D and trimming. In this sample the table shows some 160,000 clones, about three fifths of which occur a single time. The top ten clones comprise around 0.9% of the sample.

With regard to this clone: Its antigen has not been determined. No base qualities exist here, and no much larger clone lies one base off it.

The intended sense of this specimen's time point label: less than five weeks on oral tofacitinib. According to the study, the label for this sample's treatment or condition signals: oral pan-JAK inhibitor, 5-10 mg twice daily. Lesional scalp punch biopsies and peripheral blood were obtained from alopecia areata patients. PBMCs were isolated by density centrifugation and stained for CD3, CD4 and CD8, after which CD4+ and CD8+ T cells were sorted on a FACSAria. The chain is encoded by TRBV23-1 joined to TRBJ2-3, with the D gene not confidently named. TRBV23-1 belongs to the ORF category, with a function that is uncertain. Sequencing used CD4+ T cells sorted from blood, obtained at week 4, from a patient treated with tofacitinib. The clonotype comes from a human donor with alopecia areata. The nucleotide sequence reads as follows: TGCGCCAGCAGTCAGCCCACAGATACGCAGTATTTT. Its product reads: CASSQPTDTQYF.